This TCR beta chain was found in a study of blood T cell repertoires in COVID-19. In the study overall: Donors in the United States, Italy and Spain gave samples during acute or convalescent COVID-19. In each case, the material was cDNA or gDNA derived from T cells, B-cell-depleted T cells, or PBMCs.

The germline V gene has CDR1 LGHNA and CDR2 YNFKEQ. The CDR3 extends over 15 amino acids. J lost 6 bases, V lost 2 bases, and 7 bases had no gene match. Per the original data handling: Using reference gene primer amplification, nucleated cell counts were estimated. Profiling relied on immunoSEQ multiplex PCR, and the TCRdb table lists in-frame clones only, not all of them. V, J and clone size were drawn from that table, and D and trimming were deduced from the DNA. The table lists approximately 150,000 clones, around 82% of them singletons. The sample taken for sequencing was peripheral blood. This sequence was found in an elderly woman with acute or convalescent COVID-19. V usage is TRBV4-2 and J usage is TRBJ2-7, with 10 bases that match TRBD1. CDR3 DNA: TGTGCCAGCAGCCAATCGGACAGGGGGTTTACCGAGCAGTACTTC. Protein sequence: CASSQSDRGFTEQYF.